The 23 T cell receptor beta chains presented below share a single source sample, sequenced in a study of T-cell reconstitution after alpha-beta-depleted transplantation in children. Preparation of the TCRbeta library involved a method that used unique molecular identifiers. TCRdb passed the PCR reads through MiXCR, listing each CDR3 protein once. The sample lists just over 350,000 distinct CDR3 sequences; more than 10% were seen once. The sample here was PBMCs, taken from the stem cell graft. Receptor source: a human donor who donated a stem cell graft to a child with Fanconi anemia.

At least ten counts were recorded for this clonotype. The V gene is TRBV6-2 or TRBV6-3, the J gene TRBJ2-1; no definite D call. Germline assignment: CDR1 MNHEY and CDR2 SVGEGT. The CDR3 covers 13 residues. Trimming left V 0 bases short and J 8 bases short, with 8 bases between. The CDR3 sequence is CASSYSARYEQFF. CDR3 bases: TGTGCCAGCAGTTACTCCGCCCGTTATGAGCAGTTCTTC.

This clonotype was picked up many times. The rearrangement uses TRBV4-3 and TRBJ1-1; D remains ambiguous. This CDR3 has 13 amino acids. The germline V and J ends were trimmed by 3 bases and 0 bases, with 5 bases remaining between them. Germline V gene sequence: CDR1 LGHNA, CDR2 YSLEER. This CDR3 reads CASSHRVNTEAFF. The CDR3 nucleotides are TGCGCCAGCAGCCATCGTGTGAACACTGAAGCTTTCTTT.

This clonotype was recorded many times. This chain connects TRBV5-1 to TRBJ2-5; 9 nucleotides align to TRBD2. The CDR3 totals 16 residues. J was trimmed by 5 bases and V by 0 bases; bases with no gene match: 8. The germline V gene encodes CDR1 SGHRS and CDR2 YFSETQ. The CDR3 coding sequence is TGCGCCAGCAGCTTGGCTTGGCGGGGGGGTGAGGAGACCCAGTACTTC. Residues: CASSLAWRGGEETQYF.

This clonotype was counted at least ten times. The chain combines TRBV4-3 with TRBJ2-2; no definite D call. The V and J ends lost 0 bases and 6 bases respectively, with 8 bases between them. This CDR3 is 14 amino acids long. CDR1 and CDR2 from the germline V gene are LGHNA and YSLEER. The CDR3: CASSQDSGAGELFF. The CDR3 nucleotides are TGCGCCAGCAGCCAAGATAGTGGAGCCGGGGAGCTGTTTTTT.

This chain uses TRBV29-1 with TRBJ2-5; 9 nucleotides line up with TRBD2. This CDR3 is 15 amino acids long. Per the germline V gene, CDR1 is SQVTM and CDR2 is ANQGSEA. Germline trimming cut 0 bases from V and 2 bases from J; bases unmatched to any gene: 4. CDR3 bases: TGCAGCGTTGAAGAAGGAAGCGGGGGGCAAGAGACCCAGTACTTC. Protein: CSVEEGSGGQETQYF.

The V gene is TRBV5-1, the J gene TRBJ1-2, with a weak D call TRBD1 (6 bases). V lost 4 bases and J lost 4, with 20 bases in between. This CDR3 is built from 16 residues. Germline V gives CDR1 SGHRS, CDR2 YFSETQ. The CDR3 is CASSPEGQRPLYGYTF. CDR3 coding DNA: TGCGCCAGCAGCCCCGAAGGACAGAGACCCCTCTATGGCTACACCTTC.

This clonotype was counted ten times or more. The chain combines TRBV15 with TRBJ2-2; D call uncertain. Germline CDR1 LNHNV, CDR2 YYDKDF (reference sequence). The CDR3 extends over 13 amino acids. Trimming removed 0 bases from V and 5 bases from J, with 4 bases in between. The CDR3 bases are TGTGCCACCAGCAGAGATGAAACCGGGGAGCTGTTTTTT. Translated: CATSRDETGELFF.

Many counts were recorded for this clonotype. The CDR3 DNA is TGCGCCAGCAGTACATCTCTGGGGACTGAAGCTTTCTTT. Protein sequence: CASSTSLGTEAFF. The rearrangement links TRBV10-2 to TRBJ1-1, with unresolved D. The V gene's germline CDR1 is WSHSY and CDR2 SAAADI. The CDR3 covers 13 residues. V was shortened by 5 bases and J by 5 bases, with 12 bases between the two germline ends.

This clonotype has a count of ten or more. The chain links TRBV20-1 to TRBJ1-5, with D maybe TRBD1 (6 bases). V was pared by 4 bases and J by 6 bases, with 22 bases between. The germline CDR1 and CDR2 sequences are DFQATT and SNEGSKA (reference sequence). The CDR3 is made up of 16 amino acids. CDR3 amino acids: CSANLPGQFTGQPQHF. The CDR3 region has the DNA TGCAGTGCTAATCTCCCCGGACAGTTTACTGGTCAGCCCCAGCATTTT.

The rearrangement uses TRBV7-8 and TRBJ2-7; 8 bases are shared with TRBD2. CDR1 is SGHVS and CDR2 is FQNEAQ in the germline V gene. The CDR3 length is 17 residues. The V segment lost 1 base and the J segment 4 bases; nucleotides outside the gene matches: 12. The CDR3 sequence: CASSLGAGGPLTYEQYV. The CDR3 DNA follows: TGTGCCAGCAGCTTAGGCGCGGGGGGCCCCCTCACTTACGAGCAGTACGTC.

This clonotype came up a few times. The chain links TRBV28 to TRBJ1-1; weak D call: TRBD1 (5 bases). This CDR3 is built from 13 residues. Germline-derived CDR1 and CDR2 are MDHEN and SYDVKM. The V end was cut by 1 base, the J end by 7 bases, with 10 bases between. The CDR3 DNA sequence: TGTGCCAGCAGTTTATCCGACAGATTTGAAGCTTTCTTT. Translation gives CASSLSDRFEAFF.

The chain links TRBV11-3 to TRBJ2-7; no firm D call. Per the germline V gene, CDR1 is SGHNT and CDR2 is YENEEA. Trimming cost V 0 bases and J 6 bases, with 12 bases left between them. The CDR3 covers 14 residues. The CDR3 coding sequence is TGTGCCAGCAGCTTAGATGGGGATCTGGGCGAGCAGTACTTC. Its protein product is CASSLDGDLGEQYF.

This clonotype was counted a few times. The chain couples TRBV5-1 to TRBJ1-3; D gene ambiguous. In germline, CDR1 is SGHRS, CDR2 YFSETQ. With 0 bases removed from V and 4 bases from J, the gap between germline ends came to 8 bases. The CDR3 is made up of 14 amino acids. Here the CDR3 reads CASSLGSVGNTIYF. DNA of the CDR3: TGCGCCAGCAGCTTGGGATCAGTCGGAAACACCATATATTTT.

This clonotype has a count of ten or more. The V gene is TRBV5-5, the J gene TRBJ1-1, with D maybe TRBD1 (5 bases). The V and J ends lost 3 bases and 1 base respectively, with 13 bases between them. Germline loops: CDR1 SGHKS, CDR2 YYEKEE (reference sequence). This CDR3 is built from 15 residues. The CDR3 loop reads CASSSTGEWNTEAFF. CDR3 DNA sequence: TGTGCCAGCAGCTCCACAGGAGAATGGAACACTGAAGCTTTCTTT.

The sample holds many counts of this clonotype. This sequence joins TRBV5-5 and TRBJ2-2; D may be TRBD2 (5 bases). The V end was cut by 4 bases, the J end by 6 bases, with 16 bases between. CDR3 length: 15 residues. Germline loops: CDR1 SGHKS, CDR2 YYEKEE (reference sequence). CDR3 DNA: TGTGCCAGCAGCCTCGGCGAAGGGAGTGCCGGGGAGCTGTTTTTT. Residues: CASSLGEGSAGELFF.

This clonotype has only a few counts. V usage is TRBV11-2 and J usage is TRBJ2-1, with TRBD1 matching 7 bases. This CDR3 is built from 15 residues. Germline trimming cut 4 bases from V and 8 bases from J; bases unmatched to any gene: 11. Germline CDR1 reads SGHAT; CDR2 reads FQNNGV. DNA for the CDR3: TGTGCCAGCAGCTCACAGGGGCGCAGTTTTGATGAGCAGTTCTTC. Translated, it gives CASSSQGRSFDEQFF.

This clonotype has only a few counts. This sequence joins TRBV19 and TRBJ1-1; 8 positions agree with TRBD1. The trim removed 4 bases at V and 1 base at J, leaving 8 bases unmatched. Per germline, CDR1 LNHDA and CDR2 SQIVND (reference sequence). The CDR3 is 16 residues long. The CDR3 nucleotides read TGTGCCAGTAGTACAGACAGGGGTGCGAGGAACACTGAAGCTTTCTTT. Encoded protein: CASSTDRGARNTEAFF.

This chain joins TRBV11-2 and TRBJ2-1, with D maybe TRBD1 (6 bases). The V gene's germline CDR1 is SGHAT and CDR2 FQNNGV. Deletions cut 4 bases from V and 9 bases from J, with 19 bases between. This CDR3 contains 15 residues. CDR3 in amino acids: CASSSRRGQKGEQFF. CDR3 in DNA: TGTGCCAGCAGCTCACGCAGGGGCCAAAAGGGTGAGCAGTTCTTC. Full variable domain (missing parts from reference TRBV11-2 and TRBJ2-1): EAGVAQSPRYKIIEKRQSVAFWCNPISGHATLYWYQQILGQGPKLLIQFQNNGVVDDSQLPKDRFSAERLKGVDSTLKIQPAKLEDSAVYLCASSSRRGQKGEQFFGPGTRLTVL.

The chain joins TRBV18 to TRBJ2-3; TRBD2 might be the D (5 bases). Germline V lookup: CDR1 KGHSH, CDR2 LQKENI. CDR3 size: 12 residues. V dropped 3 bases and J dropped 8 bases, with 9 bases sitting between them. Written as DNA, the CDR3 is TGTGCCAGCTCACCTAGTGAGGGTACGCAGTATTTT. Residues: CASSPSEGTQYF.

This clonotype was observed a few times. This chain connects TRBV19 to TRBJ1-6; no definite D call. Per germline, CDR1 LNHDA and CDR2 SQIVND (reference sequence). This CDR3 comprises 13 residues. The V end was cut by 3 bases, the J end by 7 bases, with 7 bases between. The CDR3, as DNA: TGTGCCAGTAGTATCTCGAAGAATTCACCCCTCCACTTT. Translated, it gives CASSISKNSPLHF.

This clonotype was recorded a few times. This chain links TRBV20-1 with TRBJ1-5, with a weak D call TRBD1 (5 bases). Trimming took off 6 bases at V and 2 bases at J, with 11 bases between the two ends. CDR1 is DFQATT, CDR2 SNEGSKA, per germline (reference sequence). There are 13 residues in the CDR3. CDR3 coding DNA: TGCAGTGCCAGCGGGGGTGGCAATCAGCCCCAGCATTTT. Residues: CSASGGGNQPQHF.

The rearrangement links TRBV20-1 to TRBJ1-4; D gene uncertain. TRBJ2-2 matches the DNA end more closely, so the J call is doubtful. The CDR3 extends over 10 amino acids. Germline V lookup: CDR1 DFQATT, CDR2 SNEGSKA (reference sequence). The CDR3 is CSAEIGELFF. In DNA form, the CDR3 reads TGCAGTGCTGAGATCGGGGAGCTGTTTTTT.

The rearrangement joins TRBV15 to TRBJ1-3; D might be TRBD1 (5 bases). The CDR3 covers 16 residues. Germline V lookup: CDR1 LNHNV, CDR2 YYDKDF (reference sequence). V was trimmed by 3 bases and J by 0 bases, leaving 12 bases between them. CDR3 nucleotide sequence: TGTGCCACCAGCAGTTTTAGGGGAAGCTCTGGAAACACCATATATTTT. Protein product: CATSSFRGSSGNTIYF.